This T cell receptor beta chain was sequenced in a study of blood T cell repertoires in COVID-19. The germline V gene has CDR1 MNHEY and CDR2 SVGAGI. The germline V and J ends were trimmed by 6 bases and 2 bases, with 17 bases remaining between them. The CDR3 spans 15 residues. Assay: immunoSEQ multiplex PCR; the TCRdb copy retains only in-frame clones and omits some. The sample lists about 360,000 clones; about 88% were seen once. The sample holds one count of this clone. J is TRBJ2-7 and V is TRBV6-5; tentatively, D is TRBD2 (6 bases). The source material was peripheral blood. The origin of this receptor is a human donor in a cohort sampled during active COVID-19. The CDR3 nucleotides are TGTGCCAGCAGGGGGTCGGGACTCCTGACCTACGAGCAGTACTTC. It is translated as CASRGSGLLTYEQYF.